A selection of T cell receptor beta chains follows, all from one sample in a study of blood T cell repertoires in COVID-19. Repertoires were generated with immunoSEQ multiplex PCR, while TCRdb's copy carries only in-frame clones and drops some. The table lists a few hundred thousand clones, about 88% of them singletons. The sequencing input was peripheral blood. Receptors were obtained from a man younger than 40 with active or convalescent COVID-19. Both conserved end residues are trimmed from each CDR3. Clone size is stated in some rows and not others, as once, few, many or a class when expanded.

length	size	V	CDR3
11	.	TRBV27	ASSLGHGNTIY
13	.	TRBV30	AWSVGRVYTGELF
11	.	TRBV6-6	ATRDPGETEAF
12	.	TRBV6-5	ASQIEASDTEAF
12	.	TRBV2	ASKRHINTDTQY
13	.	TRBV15	ATSTGRENTGELF
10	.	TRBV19	ASRGLGETQY
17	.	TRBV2	ARGPTGGGLRRSNQPQH
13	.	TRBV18	ASSPTGPGAGELF
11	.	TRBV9	ASSLTSSSEQF
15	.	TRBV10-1	ASSERRPGQGTGELF
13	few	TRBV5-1	ASSLAGRDNSPLH
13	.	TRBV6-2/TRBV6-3	ASSYSEGTESPLH
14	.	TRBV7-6	ASSPRAGGPHNEQF
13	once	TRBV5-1	ASSLVGTGGEKLF
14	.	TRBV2	ASSSSGGAGYNEQF
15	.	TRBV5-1	ASSLGLAGGVADTQY